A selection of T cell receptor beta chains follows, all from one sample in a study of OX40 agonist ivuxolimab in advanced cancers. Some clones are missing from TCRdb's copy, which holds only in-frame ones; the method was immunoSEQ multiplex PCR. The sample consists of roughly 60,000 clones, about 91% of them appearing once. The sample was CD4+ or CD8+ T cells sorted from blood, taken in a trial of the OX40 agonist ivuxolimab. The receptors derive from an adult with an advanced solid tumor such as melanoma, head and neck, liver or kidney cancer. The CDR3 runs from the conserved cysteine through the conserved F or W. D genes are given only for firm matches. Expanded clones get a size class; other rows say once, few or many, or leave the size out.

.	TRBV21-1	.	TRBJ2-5	CASSAGRAPRETQYF	TGTGCCAGCAGCGCCGGCCGGGCCCCGAGAGAGACCCAGTACTTC
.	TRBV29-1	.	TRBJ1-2	CSVEVGSRGEDYGYTF	TGCAGCGTTGAAGTCGGAAGCAGGGGAGAGGACTATGGCTACACCTTC
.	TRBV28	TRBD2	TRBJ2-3	CASRDPEPLAGGSSSTDTQYF	TGTGCCAGCAGGGACCCGGAGCCCTTAGCGGGAGGGTCCTCTAGCACAGATACGCAGTATTTT
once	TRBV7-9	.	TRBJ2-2	CASSRLNRELFF	TGTGCCAGCAGCCGGCTTAATCGGGAGCTGTTTTTT
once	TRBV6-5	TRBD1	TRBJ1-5	CASSPGTVGNQPQHF	TGTGCCAGCAGTCCCGGGACAGTTGGCAATCAGCCCCAGCATTTT
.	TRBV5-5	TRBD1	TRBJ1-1	CASSLGTGGWSTEAFF	TGTGCCAGCAGCTTGGGGACAGGGGGCTGGAGCACTGAAGCTTTCTTT
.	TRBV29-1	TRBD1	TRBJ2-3	CSVTGTGDTTDTQYF	TGCAGCGTGACCGGGACAGGGGATACCACAGATACGCAGTATTTT
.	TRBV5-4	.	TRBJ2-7	CASSPGQGGPYEQYF	TGTGCCAGCAGCCCGGGCCAGGGAGGCCCTTACGAGCAGTACTTC
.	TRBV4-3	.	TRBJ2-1	CASSQSFGGNEQFF	TGCGCCAGCAGCCAGAGCTTCGGGGGCAATGAGCAGTTCTTC
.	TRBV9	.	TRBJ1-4	CASSPTTGWGEKLFF	TGTGCCAGCAGCCCAACAACAGGGTGGGGTGAAAAACTGTTTTTT
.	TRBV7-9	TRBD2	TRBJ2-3	CASRPTGTTYTDTQYF	TGTGCCAGCAGGCCAACCGGGACTACCTACACAGATACGCAGTATTTT
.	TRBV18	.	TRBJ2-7	CASSGISYEQYF	TGTGCCAGCTCAGGTATCTCCTACGAGCAGTACTTC
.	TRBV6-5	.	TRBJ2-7	CASSYNRGGGEQYF	TGTGCCAGCAGTTATAACAGGGGGGGTGGAGAGCAGTACTTC
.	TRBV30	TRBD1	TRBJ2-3	CAWSWTGGTDTQYF	TGTGCCTGGAGTTGGACAGGGGGCACAGATACGCAGTATTTT
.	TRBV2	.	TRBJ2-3	CASSLTASTDTQYF	TGTGCCAGCAGCTTGACAGCGTCAACAGATACGCAGTATTTT
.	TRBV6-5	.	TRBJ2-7	CASSGQNSYEQYF	TGTGCCAGCAGTGGGCAGAACTCCTACGAGCAGTACTTC
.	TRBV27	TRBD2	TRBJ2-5	CASSFSLAGGPSTETQYF	TGTGCCAGCAGTTTCTCACTAGCGGGAGGGCCCTCAACCGAGACCCAGTACTTC
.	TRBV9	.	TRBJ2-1	CASGTTNEQFF	TGTGCCAGCGGAACCACCAATGAGCAGTTCTTC
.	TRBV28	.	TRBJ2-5	CASTWDNQETQYF	TGTGCCAGCACATGGGACAACCAAGAGACCCAGTACTTC
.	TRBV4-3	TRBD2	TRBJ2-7	CASSPEASGLYEQYF	TGCGCCAGCAGCCCGGAAGCTAGCGGGCTATACGAGCAGTACTTC
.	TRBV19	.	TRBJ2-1	CASSASDYEQFF	TGTGCCAGTAGTGCATCCGACTATGAGCAGTTCTTC
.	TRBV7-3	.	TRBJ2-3	CASSLKNTDTQYF	TGTGCCAGCAGCTTAAAGAACACAGATACGCAGTATTTT
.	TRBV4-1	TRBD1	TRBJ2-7	CASSQGTGTYEQYF	TGCGCCAGCAGCCAAGGGACAGGGACCTACGAGCAGTACTTC
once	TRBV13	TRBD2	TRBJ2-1	CASSLSWSSGINEQFF	TGTGCCAGCAGCCTCAGTTGGTCTAGCGGGATAAATGAGCAGTTCTTC
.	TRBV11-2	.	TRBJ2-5	CASSYPAWETQYF	TGTGCCAGCAGCTACCCAGCTTGGGAGACCCAGTACTTC
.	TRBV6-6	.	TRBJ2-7	CASSYTEFYEQYF	TGTGCCAGCAGTTACACAGAGTTCTACGAGCAGTACTTC
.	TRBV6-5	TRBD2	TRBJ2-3	CASSYSGGGYTDTQYF	TGTGCCAGCAGTTACAGTGGCGGGGGTTACACAGATACGCAGTATTTT
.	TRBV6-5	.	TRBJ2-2	CASSYGLSAGELFF	TGTGCCAGCAGTTACGGGCTTTCAGCCGGGGAGCTGTTTTTT
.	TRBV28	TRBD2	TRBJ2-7	CASSLASGYYEQYF	TGTGCCAGCAGTTTAGCTAGCGGGTACTACGAGCAGTACTTC
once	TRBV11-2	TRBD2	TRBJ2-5	CASSWTSGSQETQYF	TGTGCCAGCAGCTGGACTAGCGGGAGCCAAGAGACCCAGTACTTC
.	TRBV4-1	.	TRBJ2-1	CASSQGQGREQFF	TGCGCCAGCAGCCAAGGGCAGGGCCGGGAGCAGTTCTTC
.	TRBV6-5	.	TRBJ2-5	CASRTGSGTQYF	TGTGCCAGCAGAACCGGGTCGGGGACCCAGTACTTC
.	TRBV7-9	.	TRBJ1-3	CASSLVGGHTIYF	TGTGCCAGCAGCTTAGTAGGGGGACACACCATATATTTT
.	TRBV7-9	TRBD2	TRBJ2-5	CASSLGVKGLAVQETQYF	TGTGCCAGCAGCTTAGGGGTGAAGGGACTAGCGGTACAAGAGACCCAGTACTTC
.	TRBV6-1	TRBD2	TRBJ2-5	CASSEDWGLAGGLAQETQYF	TGTGCCAGCAGTGAAGACTGGGGACTAGCGGGAGGGCTCGCGCAAGAGACCCAGTACTTC
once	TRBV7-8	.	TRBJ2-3	CASSPDLTPTDTQYF	TGTGCCAGCAGCCCAGACCTTACCCCCACAGATACGCAGTATTTT
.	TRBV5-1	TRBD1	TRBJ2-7	CASRDSSYEQYF	TGCGCCAGCCGGGACAGTTCCTACGAGCAGTACTTC
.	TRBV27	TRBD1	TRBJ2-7	CASGDRRSYEQYF	TGTGCCAGCGGGGACAGACGCTCCTACGAGCAGTACTTC
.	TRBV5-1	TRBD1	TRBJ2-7	CASSTDRANYEQYF	TGCGCCAGCAGCACGGACAGGGCGAATTACGAGCAGTACTTC
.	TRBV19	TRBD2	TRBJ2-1	CASSIGTSVMNEQFF	TGTGCCAGTAGTATAGGGACTAGCGTTATGAATGAGCAGTTCTTC
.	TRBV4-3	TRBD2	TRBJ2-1	CASSQDVIAGKYNEQFF	TGCGCCAGCAGCCAAGATGTGATAGCGGGGAAATACAATGAGCAGTTCTTC
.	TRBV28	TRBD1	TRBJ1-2	CASSPRQGYYGYTF	TGTGCCAGCAGTCCACGACAGGGATACTATGGCTACACCTTC
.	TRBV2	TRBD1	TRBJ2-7	CASTDRGNEQYF	TGTGCCAGCACTGACAGGGGGAACGAGCAGTACTTC
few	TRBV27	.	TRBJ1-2	CASSLLGGNYGYTF	TGTGCCAGCAGTTTACTCGGCGGCAACTATGGCTACACCTTC
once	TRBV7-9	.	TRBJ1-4	CASSRGRDGEKLFF	TGTGCCAGCAGTCGAGGGAGGGATGGGGAAAAACTGTTTTTT
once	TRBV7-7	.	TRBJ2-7	CASSLNPAGEQYF	TGTGCCAGCAGCTTAAATCCGGCAGGCGAGCAGTACTTC
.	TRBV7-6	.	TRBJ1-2	CASSRGLGSSYGYTF	TGTGCCAGCAGCCGGGGGCTGGGCAGTTCCTATGGCTACACCTTC